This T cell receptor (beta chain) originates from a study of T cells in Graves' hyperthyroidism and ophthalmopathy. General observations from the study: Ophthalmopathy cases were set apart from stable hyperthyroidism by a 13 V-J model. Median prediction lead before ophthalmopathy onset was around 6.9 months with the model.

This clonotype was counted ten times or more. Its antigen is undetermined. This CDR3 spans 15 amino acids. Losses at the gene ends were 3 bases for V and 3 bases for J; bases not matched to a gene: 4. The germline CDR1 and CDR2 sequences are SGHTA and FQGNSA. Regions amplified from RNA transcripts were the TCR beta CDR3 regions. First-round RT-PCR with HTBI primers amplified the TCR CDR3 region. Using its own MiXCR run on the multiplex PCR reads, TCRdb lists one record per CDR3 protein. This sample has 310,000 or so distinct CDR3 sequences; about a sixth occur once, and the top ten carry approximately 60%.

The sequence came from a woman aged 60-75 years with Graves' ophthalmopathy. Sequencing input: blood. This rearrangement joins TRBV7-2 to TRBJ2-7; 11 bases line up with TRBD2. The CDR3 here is CASSFIAGGGYEQYF. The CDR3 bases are TGTGCCAGCAGCTTCATAGCGGGAGGGGGCTACGAGCAGTACTTC.